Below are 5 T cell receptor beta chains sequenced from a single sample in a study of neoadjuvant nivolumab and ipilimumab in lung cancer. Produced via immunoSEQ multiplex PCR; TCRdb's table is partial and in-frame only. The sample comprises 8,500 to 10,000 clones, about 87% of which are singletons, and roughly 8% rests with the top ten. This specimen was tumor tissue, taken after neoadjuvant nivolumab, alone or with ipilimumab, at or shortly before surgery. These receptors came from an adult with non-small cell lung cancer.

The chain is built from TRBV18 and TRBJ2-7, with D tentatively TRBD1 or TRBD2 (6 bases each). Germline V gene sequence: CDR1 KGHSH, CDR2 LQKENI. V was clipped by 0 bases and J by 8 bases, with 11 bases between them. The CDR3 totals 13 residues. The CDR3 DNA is TGTGCCAGCTCACCACCCCGAGGGGGGCAGCAGTACTTC. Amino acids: CASSPPRGGQQYF.

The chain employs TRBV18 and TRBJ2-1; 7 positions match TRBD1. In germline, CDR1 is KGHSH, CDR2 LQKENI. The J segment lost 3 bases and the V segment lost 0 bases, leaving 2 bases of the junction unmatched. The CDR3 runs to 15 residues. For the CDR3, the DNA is TGTGCCAGCTCACCACCGTCAGGGGGCTACAATGAGCAGTTCTTC. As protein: CASSPPSGGYNEQFF.

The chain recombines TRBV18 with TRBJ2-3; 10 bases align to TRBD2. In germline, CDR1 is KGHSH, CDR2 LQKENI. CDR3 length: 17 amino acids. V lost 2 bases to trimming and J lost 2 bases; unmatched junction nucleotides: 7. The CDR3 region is CASSPSVLAGPTDTQYF. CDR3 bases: TGTGCCAGCTCACCATCCGTACTAGCGGGGCCCACAGATACGCAGTATTTT. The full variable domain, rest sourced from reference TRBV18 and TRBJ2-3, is NAGVMQNPRHLVRRRGQEARLRCSPMKGHSHVYWYRQLPEEGLKFMVYLQKENIIDESGMPKERFSAEFPKEGPSILRIQQVVRGDSAAYFCASSPSVLAGPTDTQYFGPGTRLTVL.

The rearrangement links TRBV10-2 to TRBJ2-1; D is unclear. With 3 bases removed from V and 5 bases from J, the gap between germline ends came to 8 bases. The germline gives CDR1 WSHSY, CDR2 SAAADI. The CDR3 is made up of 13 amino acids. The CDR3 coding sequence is TGCGCCAGCAGTGAAGCATTTAACAATGAGCAGTTCTTC. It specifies CASSEAFNNEQFF.

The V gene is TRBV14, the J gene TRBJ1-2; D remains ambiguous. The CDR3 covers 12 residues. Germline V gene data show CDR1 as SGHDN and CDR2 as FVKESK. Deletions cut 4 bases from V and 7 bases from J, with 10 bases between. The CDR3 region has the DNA TGTGCCAGCAGCCCGGTGGAGCCTGGCTACACCTTC. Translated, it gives CASSPVEPGYTF.